The subject of this entry is one TCR beta chain. Its antigen is unknown. This sample was taken from a study of CD8 T cells in ankylosing spondylitis. General study points: Disease-associated clones were reportedly significantly overrepresented in matched ankylosing spondylitis synovial fluid. Earlier authors reported some of these motif variants in reactive arthritis synovial fluid and blood. What seemed typical of ankylosing spondylitis blood was a TCR beta motif built from roughly eight highly homologous variants.

V lost 3 bases to trimming and J lost 7 bases, with 13 bases between them. The length of the CDR3 is 14 residues. Germline V CDR1 and CDR2: LGHNA, YNFKEQ. Quantitative 5'-RACE was performed with molecular barcodes, and it yielded the TCR beta libraries. TCRdb re-derived calls from the 5' RACE reads in MiXCR, one entry per CDR3 protein. Counted here are 250,000 or so distinct CDR3 sequences, under 20% occurring once; the ten biggest clones make up more than 25%. V and J are TRBV4-2 and TRBJ2-1, with D perhaps TRBD1 or TRBD2 (5 bases each). Material for sequencing was blood, either unsorted or a sorted T cell fraction (not recorded which). This TCR derives from a male donor with ankylosing spondylitis or in good health (not recorded which). The CDR3 loop reads CASSHPGGINEQFF. The CDR3 DNA reads as TGTGCCAGCAGCCACCCTGGGGGAATTAATGAGCAGTTCTTC.